This T cell receptor (beta chain) was captured in a study of cytomegalovirus exposure and HLA in healthy donors. From germline, CDR1 is SEHNR and CDR2 FQNEAQ (reference sequence). This CDR3 is 15 amino acids long. Deletions cut 5 bases from V and 3 bases from J, with 13 bases between. Use of 60 Vbeta and 13 Jbeta primers characterized the PCR. Generated by immunoSEQ multiplex PCR, the TCRdb table keeps only in-frame clones and is missing some. The sample shows 140,000 to 150,000 clones, almost 85% of them seen only once. Sequenced input: PBMCs. V is TRBV7-9 and J is TRBJ1-4, with a weak D call TRBD1 (6 bases). The receptor was isolated from a woman aged 55-70 years in good health and CMV-seropositive. The CDR3 here is CASSPIDRPNEKLFF. For the CDR3, the DNA is TGTGCCAGCAGCCCTATCGACAGGCCTAATGAAAAACTGTTTTTT.